The rows below give T cell receptor beta chains drawn from one sample of a study of OX40 agonist ivuxolimab in advanced cancers. Data came from immunoSEQ multiplex PCR; TCRdb stores just in-frame clones and leaves some out. The data show about 32,000 clones, with about 86% seen just once and 30% to 35% held by the top ten. The sequenced sample was CD4+ or CD8+ T cells sorted from blood, obtained in a trial of the OX40 agonist ivuxolimab. These receptors all stem from an adult with an advanced solid tumor such as melanoma, head and neck, liver or kidney cancer. Both conserved end residues are part of each CDR3. The D gene is left open where the match is weak. Clone size is given for some rows only: seen once, a few or many times, or a class if the clone is expanded.

-,-,TRBJ2-6,TRBV27,TGTGCCAGCAGTTTCCACCGCCGCTCTGGGGCCAACGTCCTGACTTTC,CASSFHRRSGANVLTF
few,-,TRBJ2-2,TRBV25-1,TGTGCCAGCAGTGAAAAGGCCGGGGAGCTGTTTTTT,CASSEKAGELFF
-,-,TRBJ2-3,TRBV21-1,TGTGCCAGCATTTTCGGGCCTAGCGGGAGGAGGGATACGCAGTATTTT,CASIFGPSGRRDTQYF
once,-,TRBJ2-6,TRBV19,TGTGCCAGTAGTATAGGACCTGGGGCCAACGTCCTGACTTTC,CASSIGPGANVLTF
-,-,TRBJ1-1,TRBV5-6,TGTGCCAGCAGCTTGGTCGCAAGACATCCTTCGTTGACTGAAGCTTTCTTT,CASSLVARHPSLTEAFF
-,TRBD2,TRBJ2-1,TRBV13,TGTGCCAGCAGCTTAGGACTAGCGGGAGTGTGGTATGAGCAGTTCTTC,CASSLGLAGVWYEQFF
-,TRBD1,TRBJ2-1,TRBV27,TGTGCCAGCAGTTTCATCGGACAGGGCGGGGAGCAGTTCTTC,CASSFIGQGGEQFF
-,-,TRBJ2-5,TRBV15,TGTGCCACCAGCACCATCGGCGTTGGGACCCAGTACTTC,CATSTIGVGTQYF
-,TRBD2,TRBJ2-5,TRBV7-3,TGTGCCAGCAGCCTTGGGACTAGCCCTGGGTGGGAGACCCAGTACTTC,CASSLGTSPGWETQYF
-,TRBD2,TRBJ2-7,TRBV28,TGTGCCAGCAGTTTTGGGGTAGCGGGAGGTAACTCCTACGAGCAGTACTTC,CASSFGVAGGNSYEQYF
-,-,TRBJ2-3,TRBV5-4,TGTGCCAGCAGCTCAGGACGGGGATACACAGATACGCAGTATTTT,CASSSGRGYTDTQYF
-,-,TRBJ2-5,TRBV2,TGTGCCAGCACCCAGTGGGGTTCACAAGAGACCCAGTACTTC,CASTQWGSQETQYF
-,-,TRBJ1-3,TRBV30,TGTGCCTGGAGTAGGGGAGTGACAGTAGCTGGAAACACCATATATTTT,CAWSRGVTVAGNTIYF
-,TRBD1,TRBJ2-1,TRBV25-1,TGTGCCAGCTCTGTGGGGACAGATGAGCAGTTCTTC,CASSVGTDEQFF
-,-,TRBJ2-2,TRBV7-9,TGTGCCAGCAGCCCCGGCAGGGAGCTGTTTTTT,CASSPGRELFF
-,TRBD2,TRBJ2-1,TRBV15,TGTGCCACCAGCAGAGAGGGGGGGGTAGCGGGAACCGCTGAGCAGTTCTTC,CATSREGGVAGTAEQFF
-,-,TRBJ2-2,TRBV15,TGTGCCACCATTACCTCCGTCGGGAGCACCGGGGAGCTGTTTTTT,CATITSVGSTGELFF
-,TRBD2,TRBJ2-1,TRBV27,TGTGCCAGCAGTTTATCCCGCGGGGGGGGTAAGGAGCAGTTCTTC,CASSLSRGGGKEQFF
-,-,TRBJ2-2,TRBV29-1,TGCAGCGTCCGCACTAGGGTCGGGGAGCTGTTTTTT,CSVRTRVGELFF
-,TRBD2,TRBJ2-1,TRBV5-4,TGTGCCAGCAGCTTCGTGCGGGGGGGCCTTGAGCAGTTCTTC,CASSFVRGGLEQFF
-,-,TRBJ2-1,TRBV7-2,TGTGCCAGCAGCTTAGACGGGAGTTCCTACAATGAGCAGTTCTTC,CASSLDGSSYNEQFF
-,-,TRBJ2-3,TRBV9,TGTGCCAGCAGCGCGGGGGCCAGCACAGATACGCAGTATTTT,CASSAGASTDTQYF
-,-,TRBJ1-1,TRBV11-3,TGTGCCAGCAGCTTAGGAGTGGGAACTGAAGCTTTCTTT,CASSLGVGTEAFF
-,-,TRBJ1-1,TRBV7-9,TGTGCCAGCAGCTCTCGTGAGAACACTGAAGCTTTCTTT,CASSSRENTEAFF
-,-,TRBJ2-7,TRBV13,TGTGCCAGCAGCTACCGGGTCTACGAGCAGTACTTC,CASSYRVYEQYF
-,-,TRBJ2-7,TRBV27,TGTGCCAGCTTCGACACTCCCTACGAGCAGTACTTC,CASFDTPYEQYF
-,-,TRBJ1-2,TRBV9,TGTGCCAGCAGCGTAGATCCCGAGGACACGAAGGGCTACACCTTC,CASSVDPEDTKGYTF
-,-,TRBJ2-7,TRBV28,TGTGCCAGCAGCCCAATCACCTACGAGCAGTACTTC,CASSPITYEQYF
-,-,TRBJ1-1,TRBV29-1,TGCAGCGTTTTACAAACAGGGAACACTGAAGCTTTCTTT,CSVLQTGNTEAFF
-,TRBD1,TRBJ2-7,TRBV6-5,TGTGCCAGCAGGAACAGGGGTGGCTACGAGCAGTACTTC,CASRNRGGYEQYF
-,-,TRBJ2-1,TRBV29-1,TGCAGCGTTGGAGGGAAGATCTACAATGAGCAGTTCTTC,CSVGGKIYNEQFF
-,-,TRBJ2-7,TRBV5-1,TGCGCCAGCAGCTTGGGGTTAACAGGCGTCTCCTACGAGCAGTACTTC,CASSLGLTGVSYEQYF
-,-,TRBJ2-1,TRBV7-3,TGTGCCAGCAGCTTAACGGCTAGAGGAAACAATGAGCAGTTCTTC,CASSLTARGNNEQFF
-,-,TRBJ1-1,TRBV10-2,TGCGCCAGCAGTGAGTGGACCGTTGAAGCTTTCTTT,CASSEWTVEAFF
-,TRBD2,TRBJ2-5,TRBV11-2,TGTGCCAGCAGCTTGGGGTTTGCGGGGGGGGCGACCCAGTACTTC,CASSLGFAGGATQYF
-,-,TRBJ2-5,TRBV14,TGTGCCAGCAGCCCCAGGGTCCGGGAGACCCAGTACTTC,CASSPRVRETQYF
-,-,TRBJ2-7,TRBV5-1,TGCGCCAGCAGCTTGGGTTCGAGCTACGAGCAGTACTTC,CASSLGSSYEQYF
-,-,TRBJ2-7,TRBV5-4,TGTGCCAGCAGCTTGGAGTCGGGCGACGAGCAGTACTTC,CASSLESGDEQYF
-,TRBD2,TRBJ2-1,TRBV4-2,TGTGCCAGCAGCCAAGGCCTAGCGGGAGACAACAATGAGCAGTTCTTC,CASSQGLAGDNNEQFF
-,-,TRBJ2-1,TRBV6-5,TGTGCCAGCAGCTTGAGTGCCCACAATGAGCAGTTCTTC,CASSLSAHNEQFF
-,-,TRBJ2-3,TRBV9,TGTGCCAGCAGCGCCGAAGGGACGCAGTATTTT,CASSAEGTQYF
-,TRBD2,TRBJ2-1,TRBV6-1,TGTGCCAGCAGTGAGGGACTAGCGGGGGGCGCGAGCTCCTACAATGAGCAGTTCTTC,CASSEGLAGGASSYNEQFF
-,-,TRBJ2-1,TRBV30,TGTGCCCACACGCCCAATGAGCAGTTCTTC,CAHTPNEQFF
-,TRBD1,TRBJ2-2,TRBV27,TGTGCCACCGGACAGGGGAGCGGCGGGGAGCTGTTTTTT,CATGQGSGGELFF
-,TRBD2,TRBJ2-5,TRBV6-5,TGTGCCAGCAGTTACACCCGGGGGGTAAGGGAGACCCAGTACTTC,CASSYTRGVRETQYF
-,-,TRBJ2-7,TRBV25-1,TGTGCCAGCAGTGATCCCGGAGCCTACGAGCAGTACTTC,CASSDPGAYEQYF
-,-,TRBJ1-2,TRBV12-2,TGTGCAAGTCGCTTCAGGGAAACGACAGAAGATAACTATGGCTACACCTTC,CASRFRETTEDNYGYTF
-,TRBD2,TRBJ2-1,TRBV10-3,TGTGCCATCAGGGGGACTAGCGATTCCTACAATGAGCAGTTCTTC,CAIRGTSDSYNEQFF
-,-,TRBJ1-1,TRBV28,TGTGCCAGCACCCCCCAGGGCACTGAAGCTTTCTTT,CASTPQGTEAFF
-,TRBD1,TRBJ2-2,TRBV4-1,TGCGCCAGCAGCCGAACAGGGGATCGGGACACCGGGGAGCTGTTTTTT,CASSRTGDRDTGELFF
-,-,TRBJ2-7,TRBV7-6,TGTGCCAGCAGTTCAGGGGGGAGGACCGAGCAGTACTTC,CASSSGGRTEQYF
-,-,TRBJ2-7,TRBV27,TGTGCCAGCAGTTCGAAAGGCAGGTCCTACGAGCAGTACTTC,CASSSKGRSYEQYF
-,-,TRBJ1-2,TRBV13,TGTGCCAGCAGCCCAAGTCTCCAGGGCGGGAGCTATGGCTACACCTTC,CASSPSLQGGSYGYTF